The sequence of this T cell receptor beta chain was determined in a study of T cell responses to AZD1222 COVID-19 vaccine. Assay: immunoSEQ multiplex PCR; the TCRdb copy retains only in-frame clones and omits some. The sample consists of about 160,000 clones, around nine tenths of them appearing once. Germline V gene sequence: CDR1 SGHTS, CDR2 YDEGEE. V lost 0 bases and J 10 bases, leaving 17 bases between the germline ends. CDR3 length equals 15 residues. The genes are TRBV5-8 and TRBJ2-1; unclear D gene. Material: peripheral blood, obtained 28 days after the second AZD1222 dose. The sequence was collected from an adult who received the AZD1222 COVID-19 vaccine. The CDR3 DNA sequence: TGTGCCAGCAGCTTGGCACTCCTGGATACTAAGGAGCAGTTCTTC. Translating it yields CASSLALLDTKEQFF.